The following is a T cell receptor (beta chain) sequence with its context. Its antigen is currently unknown. Generated by immunoSEQ multiplex PCR, the TCRdb table keeps only in-frame clones and is missing some. Here the sample spans over 100,000 clones, roughly 93% being singletons. Patients were ruled out by autoimmune disease history or systemic immunosuppression. Germline values: CDR1 MDHEN, CDR2 SYDVKM. The CDR3 is 14 residues long. V was pared by 3 bases and J by 5 bases, with 6 bases of the junction left unmatched. This sample stems from a study of OX40 agonist ivuxolimab in advanced cancers. Study-level results: In the expanded peripheral T cells, antigen specificity was never determined. The CD4+ and CD8+ T cells in the blood had expanded clonally by week 6 at 0.1 to 3.0 mg/kg. CD8+ T cells (on average) carried more expanded clones than CD4+ T cells.

J is TRBJ2-7 and V is TRBV28; 8 bases align to TRBD1. The source is an adult with an advanced solid tumor such as melanoma, head and neck, liver or kidney cancer. The source material was CD4+ or CD8+ T cells sorted from blood, sampled in a trial of the OX40 agonist ivuxolimab. The CDR3 nucleotides read TGTGCCAGCAGTTTCGGGACAGGTAGCCACGAGCAGTACTTC. Its protein is CASSFGTGSHEQYF.